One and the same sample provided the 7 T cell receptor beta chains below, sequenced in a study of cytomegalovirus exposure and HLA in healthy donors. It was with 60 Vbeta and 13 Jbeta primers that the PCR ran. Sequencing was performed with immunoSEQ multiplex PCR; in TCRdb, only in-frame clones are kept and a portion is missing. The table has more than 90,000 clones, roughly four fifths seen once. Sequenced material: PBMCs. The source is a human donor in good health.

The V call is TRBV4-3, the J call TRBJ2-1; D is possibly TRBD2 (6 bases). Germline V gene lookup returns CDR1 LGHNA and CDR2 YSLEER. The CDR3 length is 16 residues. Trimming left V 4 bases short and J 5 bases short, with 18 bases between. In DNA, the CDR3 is TGCGCCAGCAGCCGAGAGGGAGGCACACTACACAATGAGCAGTTCTTC. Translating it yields CASSREGGTLHNEQFF.

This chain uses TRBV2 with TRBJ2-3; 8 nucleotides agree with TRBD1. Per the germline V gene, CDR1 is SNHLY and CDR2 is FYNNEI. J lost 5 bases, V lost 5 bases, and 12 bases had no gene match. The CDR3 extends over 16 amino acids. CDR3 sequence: CASSSPDRGGGDTQYF. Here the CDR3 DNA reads TGTGCCAGCAGTTCTCCCGACAGGGGTGGAGGAGATACGCAGTATTTT.

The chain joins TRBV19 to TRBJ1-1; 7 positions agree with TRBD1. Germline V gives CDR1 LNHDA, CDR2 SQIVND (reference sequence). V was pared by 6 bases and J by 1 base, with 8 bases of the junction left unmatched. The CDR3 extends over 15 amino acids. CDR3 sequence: CASRTQGTANTEAFF. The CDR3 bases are TGTGCCAGTAGAACCCAAGGGACAGCGAACACTGAAGCTTTCTTT.

CDR3 in amino acids: CAWCPRHTEAFF. The CDR3, as DNA: TGTGCCTGGTGTCCGCGGCACACTGAAGCTTTCTTT. The V gene is TRBV30, the J gene TRBJ1-1; no definite D call. This CDR3 has 12 residues. CDR1 and CDR2 from the germline V gene are GTSNPN and SVGIG (reference sequence). Trimming shortened V by 5 bases and J by 3 bases, and 10 bases separated the two germline ends.

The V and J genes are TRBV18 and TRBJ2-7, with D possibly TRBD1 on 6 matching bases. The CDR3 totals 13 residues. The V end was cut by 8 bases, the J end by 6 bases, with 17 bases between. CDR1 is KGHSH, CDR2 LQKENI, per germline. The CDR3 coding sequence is TGTGCCAGCACCCAATCGACAGGTCGCGAGCAGTACTTC. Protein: CASTQSTGREQYF. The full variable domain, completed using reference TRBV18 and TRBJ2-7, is NAGVMQNPRHLVRRRGQEARLRCSPMKGHSHVYWYRQLPEEGLKFMVYLQKENIIDESGMPKERFSAEFPKEGPSILRIQQVVRGDSAAYFCASTQSTGREQYFGPGTRLTVT.

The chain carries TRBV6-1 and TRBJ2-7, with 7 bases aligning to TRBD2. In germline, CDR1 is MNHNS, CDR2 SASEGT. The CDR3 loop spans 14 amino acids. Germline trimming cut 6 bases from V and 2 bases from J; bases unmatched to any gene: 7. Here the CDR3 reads CASRSAGTPYEQYF. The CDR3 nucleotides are TGTGCCAGCAGGTCAGCGGGGACGCCCTACGAGCAGTACTTC.

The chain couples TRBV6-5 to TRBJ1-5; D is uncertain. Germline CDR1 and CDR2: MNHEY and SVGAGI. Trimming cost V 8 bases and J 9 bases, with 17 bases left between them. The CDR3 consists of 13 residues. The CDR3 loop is CASASQRERPQHF. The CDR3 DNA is TGTGCCAGCGCCAGTCAACGTGAGCGGCCCCAGCATTTT.